These 21 T cell receptor beta chains originate from one sample sequenced in a study of technical replicates of blood from several donors. The assay was immunoSEQ multiplex PCR, and TCRdb's table has in-frame clones only and misses some. This sample has around 68,000 clones; roughly 97% occur once, and the top ten carry 0.25% to 0.3%. The sequencing sample was made of T cells isolated from PBMCs. These receptors all come from a human donor in good health.

Only one count was recorded for this clone. V is TRBV28 and J is TRBJ1-5, with D perhaps TRBD1 (5 bases). This CDR3 contains 11 residues. The V end was cut by 3 bases, the J end by 9 bases, with 6 bases between. The germline V gene has CDR1 MDHEN and CDR2 SYDVKM. CDR3 in DNA: TGTGCCAGCAGTTTGGGGGGGCCCCAGCATTTT. Translation: CASSLGGPQHF.

The V and J genes are TRBV6-5 and TRBJ1-2; D unresolved. Trimming cost V 0 bases and J 5 bases, with 7 bases left between them. CDR3 size: 13 residues. Germline values: CDR1 MNHEY, CDR2 SVGAGI. The CDR3 bases are TGTGCCAGCAGTTACTCGAGGACTTATGGCTACACCTTC. It is translated as CASSYSRTYGYTF.

This clone was seen a single time. The CDR3 sequence is CASSRGRGPSMNTEAFF. The CDR3 DNA follows: TGTGCCAGCAGTCGGGGCAGGGGGCCCTCAATGAACACTGAAGCTTTCTTT. The gene calls are TRBV28 and TRBJ1-1; 8 bases align to TRBD1. Germline CDR1 is MDHEN and CDR2 is SYDVKM. V was clipped by 5 bases and J by 0 bases; unmatched bases: 11. The CDR3 runs 17 residues.

This chain joins TRBV6-6 and TRBJ1-2; 7 bases match TRBD1. CDR1 is MNHNY and CDR2 is SVGAGI in the germline V gene (reference sequence). The CDR3 runs to 16 residues. With 6 bases clipped from V and 0 bases from J, the junction kept 10 bases outside the gene matches. The CDR3 DNA follows: TGTGCCAGCAGAGGGGACAGACTCTCCTCTAACTATGGCTACACCTTC. Translating it yields CASRGDRLSSNYGYTF.

As DNA, the CDR3 is TGCGCCAGCAGCTTGGACGACAAGGCGTCTGAAGCTTTCTTT. Amino acid sequence: CASSLDDKASEAFF. The chain combines TRBV5-1 with TRBJ1-1; D unresolved. The CDR3 spans 14 residues. Trimming stripped 0 bases from V and 6 bases from J, with 12 bases between. In germline, CDR1 is SGHRS, CDR2 YFSETQ. Full variable domain (missing parts from reference TRBV5-1 and TRBJ1-1): KAGVTQTPRYLIKTRGQQVTLSCSPISGHRSVSWYQQTPGQGLQFLFEYFSETQRNKGNFPGRFSGRQFSNSRSEMNVSTLELGDSALYLCASSLDDKASEAFFGQGTRLTVV.

This chain uses TRBV4-1 with TRBJ2-7, with 8 bases identical to TRBD1. The CDR3 is 16 residues long. From germline, CDR1 is MGHRA and CDR2 YSYEKL. After removal of 5 bases from V and 4 bases from J, the junction contained 13 bases not matched to a gene. The CDR3 bases are TGCGCCAGCAGCTCAACCACGGACAGGGCCCCGTACGAGCAGTACTTC. It is translated as CASSSTTDRAPYEQYF.

The gene calls are TRBV10-3 and TRBJ2-1, with TRBD2 matching 14 bases. V lost 7 bases and J lost 4; bases outside the gene matches: 12. Per the germline V gene, CDR1 is ENHRY and CDR2 is SYGVKD. This CDR3 region has 18 residues. In nucleotides, the CDR3 is TGTGCCATCAATTTGGGACAGGGGACTAGCGGGGGTTACAATGAGCAGTTCTTC. Its translation: CAINLGQGTSGGYNEQFF.

The J gene is TRBJ1-5, the V gene TRBV5-8; 8 bases agree with TRBD1. The ends lost 2 bases at V and 6 bases at J; junction bases unmatched: 7. In germline, CDR1 is SGHTS, CDR2 YDEGEE. The CDR3 sequence is 15 residues long. The CDR3 region has the DNA TGTGCCAGCAGCTTTGGGACAGGACCCATTCAGCCCCAGCATTTT. Residues: CASSFGTGPIQPQHF.

The chain combines TRBV9 with TRBJ1-2, with a tentative D call TRBD1 (6 bases). In germline, CDR1 is SGDLS, CDR2 YYNGEE. The CDR3 runs to 13 residues. The V and J ends lost 3 bases and 5 bases respectively, with 11 bases between them. The CDR3: CASSEQGSYGYTF. The CDR3 nucleotides read TGTGCCAGCAGCGAACAGGGCTCTTATGGCTACACCTTC.

This clone has a handful of counts. The chain carries TRBV7-3 and TRBJ1-2; TRBD1 might be the D (6 bases). CDR1 is SGHTA and CDR2 is FQGTGA in the germline V gene. The CDR3 runs 17 residues. V gave up 0 bases and J gave up 5 bases, with 19 bases separating them. This CDR3 is CASSLTLEQGKHYGYTF. In DNA form, the CDR3 reads TGTGCCAGCAGCTTAACGCTGGAACAGGGAAAACATTATGGCTACACCTTC.

The chain is built from TRBV30 and TRBJ2-7; perhaps TRBD2 as D (5 bases). The CDR3 has 14 amino acids. Germline V gene lookup returns CDR1 GTSNPN and CDR2 SVGIG (reference sequence). With 4 bases removed from V and 3 bases from J, the gap between germline ends came to 16 bases. CDR3 sequence (DNA): TGTGCCTGGACATCGAATCGGGATTACTACGAGCAGTACTTC. Translation gives CAWTSNRDYYEQYF.

The V gene is TRBV4-1, the J gene TRBJ2-3, with a weak D call TRBD2 (5 bases). Trimming pared 2 bases from V and 1 base from J, leaving 10 bases between. Germline CDR1 reads MGHRA; CDR2 reads YSYEKL. CDR3 size: 15 residues. The CDR3 spells CASSQQFSGTDTQYF. CDR3 DNA sequence: TGCGCCAGCAGCCAACAATTTAGCGGCACAGATACGCAGTATTTT.

This sequence joins TRBV7-3 and TRBJ2-1; 9 bases are a match to TRBD1. The CDR3 extends over 15 amino acids. Germline CDR1 reads SGHTA; CDR2 reads FQGTGA. V shed 0 bases, J shed 10 bases, and the junction held 7 bases outside the gene matches. The CDR3 loop reads CASSLTGQGPQEQFF. CDR3 bases: TGTGCCAGCAGCTTAACGGGACAGGGTCCACAGGAGCAGTTCTTC.

The chain employs TRBV28 and TRBJ1-2; 7 nucleotides align to TRBD1. This CDR3 is built from 14 residues. Germline loops: CDR1 MDHEN, CDR2 SYDVKM. With V trimmed by 5 bases and J by 5 bases, 8 bases remained unmatched. The CDR3 DNA reads as TGTGCCAGCAGTGGTCCCGGGACAGCGTATGGCTACACCTTC. Translated, it gives CASSGPGTAYGYTF.

This chain connects TRBV9 to TRBJ2-3; possibly TRBD2 for D (6 bases). The V end lost 4 bases, the J end lost 5 bases, and 14 bases lay between the germline ends. Germline V lookup: CDR1 SGDLS, CDR2 YYNGEE. CDR3 size: 14 residues. Here the CDR3 DNA reads TGTGCCAGCAGCCCTCGAGCGGGCGGAGATACGCAGTATTTT. The encoded protein is CASSPRAGGDTQYF.

V is TRBV5-6 and J is TRBJ1-5; D is unclear. Germline lookup yields CDR1 SGHDT and CDR2 YYEEEE. Between the trimmed V and J ends, which lost 2 bases and 7 bases, there was a span of 13 bases. The CDR3 extends over 14 amino acids. CDR3 region: CASSLRELRQPQHF. For the CDR3, the DNA is TGTGCCAGCAGCTTACGGGAATTGAGGCAGCCCCAGCATTTT.

The table lists this clone with a few counts. The V call is TRBV29-1, the J call TRBJ1-4; 11 bases fit TRBD1. This CDR3 is built from 13 residues. Germline loops: CDR1 SQVTM, CDR2 ANQGSEA. The V and J ends lost 6 bases and 10 bases, in that order; junction bases with no gene match: 7. This CDR3 reads CSVETGTGGKLFF. CDR3 DNA: TGCAGCGTGGAAACGGGGACAGGGGGAAAACTGTTTTTT.

V and J are TRBV4-3 and TRBJ2-2, with 7 bases identical to TRBD2. The length of the CDR3 is 15 residues. V shed 1 base, J shed 7 bases, and the junction held 6 bases outside the gene matches. The germline V gene encodes CDR1 LGHNA and CDR2 YSLEER. Here the CDR3 reads CASSQGWREFGELFF. The CDR3 DNA reads TGCGCCAGCAGCCAAGGTTGGCGGGAGTTCGGGGAGCTGTTTTTT.

This CDR3 is CASSHSLGQGFDEQFF. As DNA, the CDR3 is TGTGCCAGCAGCCATTCCCTGGGACAGGGTTTTGATGAGCAGTTCTTC. This chain connects TRBV7-9 to TRBJ2-1, with 9 bases that match TRBD1. The CDR3 extends over 16 amino acids. Germline CDR1 SEHNR, CDR2 FQNEAQ (reference sequence). The V gene end was trimmed by 5 bases and the J gene end by 8 bases; junction bases not matched to a gene: 13.

J is TRBJ2-5 and V is TRBV4-1; D is unclear. Trimming stripped 3 bases from V and 2 bases from J, with 16 bases between. The CDR3 has 16 residues. Per the germline V gene, CDR1 is MGHRA and CDR2 is YSYEKL. Here the CDR3 DNA reads TGCGCCAGCAGCCAGGGCCCAGTGGGTATACAAGAGACCCAGTACTTC. Amino acids: CASSQGPVGIQETQYF.

The rearrangement joins TRBV5-8 to TRBJ1-2, with D perhaps TRBD1 (5 bases). The CDR3 has 15 residues. CDR1 and CDR2 (germline): SGHTS, YDEGEE. V was pared by 0 bases and J by 4 bases, with 13 bases between. This CDR3 reads CASSLGGQGLYGYTF. The DNA of the CDR3 is TGTGCCAGCAGCTTGGGGGGTCAGGGACTCTATGGCTACACCTTC. Based on the CDR3 plus reference TRBV5-8 and TRBJ1-2, the full variable domain is EAGVTQSPTHLIKTRGQQATLRCSPISGHTSVYWYQQALGLGLQFLLWYDEGEERNRGNFPPRFSGRQFPNYSSELNVNALELEDSALYLCASSLGGQGLYGYTFGSGTRLTVV.